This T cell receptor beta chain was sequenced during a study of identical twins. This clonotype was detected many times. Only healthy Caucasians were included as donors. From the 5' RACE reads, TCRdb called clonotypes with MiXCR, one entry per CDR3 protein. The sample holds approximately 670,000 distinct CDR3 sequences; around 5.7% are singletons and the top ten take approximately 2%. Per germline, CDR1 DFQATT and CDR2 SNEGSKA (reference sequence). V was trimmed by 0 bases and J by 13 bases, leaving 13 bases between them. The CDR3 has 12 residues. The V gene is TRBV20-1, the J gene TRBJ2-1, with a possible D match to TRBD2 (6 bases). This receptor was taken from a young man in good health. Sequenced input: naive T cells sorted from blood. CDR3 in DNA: TGCAGTGCTAGAGATCAGGGACTTAACCAGTTCTTC. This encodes CSARDQGLNQFF.